This T cell receptor (beta chain) was identified in a study of OX40 agonist ivuxolimab in advanced cancers. Context from the whole study: The costimulatory receptor OX40 (CD134) was targeted by ivuxolimab, a fully human IgG2 agonistic monoclonal antibody. Patients were allowed to have had prior anti-PD-1, anti-PD-L1 or anti-CTLA-4 therapy, and 40% of the dose-escalation patients had previously received checkpoint inhibitors. Partial responses occurred in three dose-escalation patients, of whom one had hepatocellular carcinoma and two had cutaneous melanoma. Among the roughly 50 dose-escalation patients, 19 had hepatocellular carcinoma, around 15 melanoma, 9 renal cell carcinoma and 9 head and neck cancer. The monotherapy dose-escalation portion (N ≈ 52 patients) of the phase I ivuxolimab trial is reported in the paper. The purpose of peripheral TCRbeta sequencing was to test whether ivuxolimab changed TCR sequence diversity and led to clonal T-cell expansion. In the dose-escalation cohort, 82.7% of patients were male, and the mean age was roughly 60 years, with a range of about 23 to 80. Intravenous ivuxolimab was administered to patients every 2 weeks at six dose levels: 0.01, 0.1, 0.3, 1.5, 3 and 10 mg/kg.

Note on this clone: What this receptor recognizes is not known. Base qualities are not recorded, but no much larger clone differs from it by a single base.

For sequencing of the TCRbeta CDR3 region, genomic DNA was extracted from the sorted cells. The immunoSEQ Assay was used for sequencing of TCRbeta CDR3 regions. This immuneACCESS table, as held by TCRdb, lists in-frame sequences with V and J called but not all clones. Of the missing ones, under half trace to an unresolved V gene in checked studies; the others have no known cause. Counted in this sample were roughly 18,000 clones; around 70% of them appeared once. Clones ranked in the top ten supply roughly 19% of the sample. The germline V gene encodes CDR1 MDHEN and CDR2 SYDVKM. After removal of 7 bases from V and 2 bases from J, the junction retains 10 bases not matched to a gene. The CDR3 covers 16 residues, taking in both the cysteine and the phenylalanine. Just CDR3 DNA is preserved here, 48 bases in frame from base 1. Patients with a history of autoimmune disease or receiving systemic immunosuppression were excluded from the trial. Peripheral blood for TCR sequencing was collected from all dose cohorts at baseline, on cycle 4 day 1, and on cycle 7 day 1. Samples were obtained from an open-label, multicenter, first-in-human phase I dose-escalation trial of ivuxolimab. Adults with locally advanced or metastatic head and neck squamous cell, hepatocellular, melanoma or renal cell carcinoma were enrolled in the trial. Before TCR sequencing, CD4+ and CD8+ T cells were separately sorted from peripheral blood.

Beyond this particular receptor, the publication reports: On average, CD8+ T cells showed more expanded clones than CD4+ T cells after ivuxolimab. At doses of 0.1 to 3.0 mg/kg, clonal expansion of both CD4+ and CD8+ T cells in blood was seen between baseline and week 6. Antigen specificity was not determined for the clonally expanded peripheral T cells. In the 0.1-3.0 mg/kg groups, partial responders were among the patients with the lowest normalized peripheral clonal expansion, particularly in CD8+ T cells. Low levels of normalized T-cell clonal expansion were also seen in some nonresponding patients.

The material sequenced was CD4+ or CD8+ T cells sorted from blood, taken in a trial of the OX40 agonist ivuxolimab. The rearranged chain carries TRBV28 and TRBJ2-2, with TRBD2 matching 7 junction bases. The clonotype was recovered from an adult with an advanced solid tumor such as melanoma, head and neck, liver or kidney cancer. The base sequence is TGTGCCAGCACTTCGGGAAGCGGGGTAAACACCGGGGAGCTGTTTTTT. It specifies CASTSGSGVNTGELFF.